This TCR beta chain was recorded in a study of cytomegalovirus exposure and HLA in healthy donors. General study findings and limits: Relative to equally common others, HLA-associated TCR beta chains showed greater clonal expansion in a later analysis.

Worth noting for this clone: Its antigen is undetermined.

Amplification used 60 Vbeta primers and 13 Jbeta primers. The data were produced by immunoSEQ multiplex PCR, yet TCRdb's version contains in-frame clones alone and is incomplete. Of 150,000 to 200,000 clones listed, roughly four fifths are singletons. The sequence was obtained from a man aged 35 to 55 in good health and CMV-seronegative. The sample taken for sequencing was PBMCs.

Written as DNA, the CDR3 is TGTGCCAGTCACCAGGGAAGAGAATCACCCCTCCACTTT. It is translated as CASHQGRESPLHF. The J gene is TRBJ1-6, the V gene TRBV7-9; perhaps TRBD1 as D (5 bases). V was clipped by 9 bases and J by 10 bases, with 16 bases between them. The CDR3 covers 13 residues. Per germline, CDR1 SEHNR and CDR2 FQNEAQ (reference sequence).